The source of this T cell receptor (beta chain) is a study of T cell responses to AZD1222 COVID-19 vaccine. The study, taken as a whole, reports: CD4 TCRs linked to vaccination spanned spike, dominating at 160-218 and 743-854. Only five or six AZD1222 recipients were seropositive at baseline. Clonal diversity may have been underestimated in mostly white British donors.

As concerns this clone: Its antigen is still unknown.

Clones were sequenced by immunoSEQ multiplex PCR, and TCRdb holds only the in-frame ones, with some missing. Among around 92,000 clones listed, approximately 91% were seen once. This clonotype was sampled from an adult in good health. Sequencing used peripheral blood, obtained on day 0 of AZD1222 vaccination.

The DNA for the CDR3 is TGTGCCAGCAGTTTCGGACAGGCCTCCCATGGCTACACCTTC. Protein: CASSFGQASHGYTF. The V gene is TRBV27, the J gene TRBJ1-2; 7 bases match TRBD1. Germline assignment: CDR1 MNHEY and CDR2 SMNVEV (reference sequence). This CDR3 has 14 amino acids. V shed 3 bases and J 6 bases; nucleotides not matched to a gene: 7.